This TCR beta chain was identified during a study of T cell responses to AZD1222 COVID-19 vaccine (dated by TCRdb to about 2021). About the full investigation: A total of over 230 trial participants underwent TCR sequencing, of whom 200 to 220 received two doses of AZD1222 and about 26 received two doses of the MenACWY control vaccine. Trial participants were enrolled into age subgroups of 18-55, 56-69 and 70-plus years, which contained around 150, 29 and 61 TCR-sequenced participants, respectively.

About this clone: There is no known antigen for this receptor. The record has no base qualities; no much larger clone is one base away.

CDR1 and CDR2, per the germline V gene, are MNHEY and SVGEGT. The trim is 0 bases for V and 9 bases for J, with a gap of 15 bases between the germline ends. The CDR3 runs 15 residues from the cysteine to the phenylalanine. Solely the CDR3 DNA is kept, with 45 bases framed from the first base. The time point label for this specimen denotes: about 28 days (+/-7) after the second vaccine dose. Because spike-specific TCR depth and breadth did not differ between the two schedules, AZD1222 recipients who got a second dose at roughly 4 weeks were pooled with those who got a second dose at roughly 12 weeks. Samples from vaccinated people were obtained from the UK trials COV001 and COV002, which included a single-blind randomized controlled phase 2/3 trial of AZD1222 (ChAdOx1 nCoV-19) in healthy adults. For TCRbeta chain sequencing, PBMC samples were collected from trial participants at day 0 and at day 28 after the second dose.

The CDR3 regions of human TCRbeta chains were analyzed by immunosequencing. The source study handled its data this way. TCRs in the repertoires were compared against a reference library of SARS-CoV-2-specific TCRs that had been generated with the MIRA antigen-specificity platform. Breadth was defined as the fraction of unique TCRs that were SARS-CoV-2-associated. Depth was defined as the fraction of total T cells that were SARS-CoV-2-associated. Using the MIRA data, each spike-specific TCR was assigned both to the spike region to which the TCR was reactive and to a CD4 or CD8 class. Log10-transformed breadth and depth values were compared by one-way ANOVA with Sidak's multiple comparisons tests. Not all clones reach the TCRdb copy of this immuneACCESS table, which keeps in-frame sequences only. Checked studies attribute under half of the gap to unresolved V genes and leave the rest unexplained. V and J calls and clone size are copied from that table; D and trimming were computed from the DNA. The sample table holds roughly 150,000 clones, of which over 80% were seen once. Roughly a tenth of the sample belongs to the ten largest clones.

Study-wide findings and limitations: After two AZD1222 doses, spike-specific TCR breadth and depth were significantly higher than at day 0 and than in MenACWY recipients. Conclusions about previously exposed vaccinees are limited, since just five or six AZD1222 recipients were seropositive for SARS-CoV-2 at baseline. CD4 TCRs associated with the vaccine covered the entire spike protein, and the dominant responses were in regions 160-218 and 743-854. No day 14 peak-response samples were available, so repertoires were characterized only after the peak T cell response. Reportedly, close to half of the unique spike-specific TCRs recognized epitopes lying outside the regions that are mutated in the B.1.351 and B.1.1.7 variants. In the small 56-69-year group, the increase in depth fell short of significance, most likely because of low power. Participants were mostly white British, with more females than males. The authors suggested clonal diversity may have been underestimated.

Here the chain combines TRBV6-2 or TRBV6-3 and TRBJ2-1, with the D gene not confidently named. The starting material was peripheral blood, obtained 28 days after the second AZD1222 dose. This clonotype was sampled from an adult who received the AZD1222 COVID-19 vaccine. Here is the DNA: TGTGCCAGCAGTTACTCAGACCCCATGTCTGGTGAGCAGTTCTTC. Its coded protein is CASSYSDPMSGEQFF.